What follows are 21 T cell receptor beta chains derived from one specimen sequenced in a study of T cell responses to AZD1222 COVID-19 vaccine. The data were produced by immunoSEQ multiplex PCR, yet TCRdb's version contains in-frame clones alone and is incomplete. The sample includes roughly 150,000 clones, 91% of them seen just once. Here the sequenced sample was peripheral blood, taken on day 0 of AZD1222 vaccination. These receptors were collected from an adult in good health.

The V call is TRBV30, the J call TRBJ1-5; D not resolved. The CDR3 is 12 amino acids. The V end was cut by 8 bases, the J end by 3 bases, with 11 bases between. Germline CDR1 reads GTSNPN; CDR2 reads SVGIG (reference sequence). Written as DNA, the CDR3 is TGTGCCGCGCGGCAGTTCAATCAGCCCCAGCATTTT. Its protein product is CAARQFNQPQHF.

The gene calls are TRBV9 and TRBJ1-5; D uncertain. Germline assignment: CDR1 SGDLS and CDR2 YYNGEE. V dropped 2 bases and J dropped 5 bases, with 14 bases sitting between them. The CDR3 has 15 residues. The CDR3 sequence: CASSVSGSRDQPQHF. For the CDR3, the DNA is TGTGCCAGCAGCGTTTCGGGATCCCGGGATCAGCCCCAGCATTTT.

The chain couples TRBV9 to TRBJ2-7; D might be TRBD1 (5 bases). This CDR3 is built from 15 residues. Germline V CDR1 and CDR2: SGDLS, YYNGEE. V lost 4 bases and J 2 bases, leaving 16 bases between the germline ends. CDR3 coding DNA: TGTGCCAGCAGCCCGCAGGGCTTAACTACCTACGAGCAGTACTTC. This codes for CASSPQGLTTYEQYF.

CDR3: CSAQGVTEAFF. In DNA, the CDR3 is TGCAGTGCCCAGGGGGTCACTGAAGCTTTCTTT. The rearrangement links TRBV20-1 to TRBJ1-1; 7 bases agree with TRBD1. CDR1 is DFQATT, CDR2 SNEGSKA, per germline (reference sequence). The length of the CDR3 is 11 residues. J was trimmed by 4 bases and V by 6 bases; bases with no gene match: 2.

The chain is built from TRBV11-3 and TRBJ1-1; possibly TRBD1 for D (6 bases). CDR1 is SGHNT and CDR2 is YENEEA in the germline V gene. This CDR3 has 13 amino acids. Trimming cost V 3 bases and J 8 bases, with 13 bases left between them. The DNA of the CDR3 is TGTGCCAGCAGCTTTAGAACAGGGTGGGAAGCTTTCTTT. Protein product: CASSFRTGWEAFF.

This rearrangement joins TRBV28 to TRBJ1-1; 7 bases are shared with TRBD1. With 6 bases clipped from V and 3 bases from J, the junction kept 7 bases outside the gene matches. Germline CDR1 and CDR2: MDHEN and SYDVKM. The CDR3 sequence is 14 residues long. CDR3 sequence: CASRFRDRHTEAFF. The DNA of the CDR3 is TGTGCCAGCAGGTTCCGGGACAGACACACTGAAGCTTTCTTT.

This clone showed up just a few times. The genes are TRBV9 and TRBJ2-7; the D gene is possibly TRBD2 (6 bases). Germline loops: CDR1 SGDLS, CDR2 YYNGEE. The CDR3 length is 17 residues. The V end was cut by 4 bases, the J end by 5 bases, with 25 bases between. Here the CDR3 reads CASSPRRGVGEVDEQYF. The CDR3 nucleotides are TGTGCCAGCAGCCCACGGCGGGGAGTGGGGGAAGTAGACGAGCAGTACTTC.

This CDR3 reads CASSLTARGELFF. CDR3 nucleotide sequence: TGTGCCAGCAGTTTGACAGCCCGCGGGGAGCTGTTTTTT. The V and J genes are TRBV27 and TRBJ2-2, with D maybe TRBD1 (5 bases). Trimming left V 3 bases short and J 7 bases short, with 9 bases between. CDR3 length: 13 amino acids. The germline gives CDR1 MNHEY, CDR2 SMNVEV (reference sequence).

The J gene is TRBJ2-1, the V gene TRBV6-5; D not resolved. Germline V gene lookup returns CDR1 MNHEY and CDR2 SVGAGI. With 2 bases removed from V and 0 bases from J, the gap between germline ends came to 8 bases. The CDR3 has 15 amino acids. Here the CDR3 reads CASSYGVSSYNEQFF. CDR3 DNA: TGTGCCAGCAGTTACGGGGTTAGCTCCTACAATGAGCAGTTCTTC.

Here the CDR3 DNA reads TGTGCCAGCAGCTCGGGGGCCACAGGGGTCTACACCTTC. As protein: CASSSGATGVYTF. The V and J genes are TRBV7-9 and TRBJ1-2; TRBD1 agrees at 7 bases. The J segment lost 10 bases and the V segment lost 4 bases, leaving 9 bases of the junction unmatched. The germline V gene has CDR1 SEHNR and CDR2 FQNEAQ (reference sequence). The CDR3 runs to 13 residues.

The gene calls are TRBV24-1 and TRBJ1-1; D unresolved. The CDR3 runs 13 residues. V lost 3 bases and J lost 4, with 8 bases in between. The germline gives CDR1 KGHDR, CDR2 SFDVKD. The DNA for the CDR3 is TGTGCCACCAGTGATCCTCAGTCCACTGAAGCTTTCTTT. Protein sequence: CATSDPQSTEAFF.

The chain employs TRBV4-3 and TRBJ2-1; 11 bases map to TRBD2. The length of the CDR3 is 19 residues. Trimming cost V 5 bases and J 0 bases; bases outside gene matches: 12. The germline V gene has CDR1 LGHNA and CDR2 YSLEER. The DNA of the CDR3 is TGCGCCAGCAGCAAGGGGGCTAGCGGGGGGCCAAGCTCCTACAATGAGCAGTTCTTC. Translated, it gives CASSKGASGGPSSYNEQFF.

This rearrangement joins TRBV3-1 (or the pseudogene TRBV3-2) to TRBJ2-2; D gene unclear. Germline V lookup: CDR1 LGHDT, CDR2 YNNKEL (reference sequence). The CDR3 loop spans 12 amino acids. Trimming pared 8 bases from V and 5 bases from J, leaving 9 bases between. The CDR3 reads CASHLRTGELFF. In nucleotides, the CDR3 is TGTGCCAGCCATTTAAGGACCGGGGAGCTGTTTTTT.

This chain links TRBV5-4 with TRBJ1-2; TRBD1 matches 7 bases. Germline V gene sequence: CDR1 SGHNT, CDR2 YYREEE (reference sequence). V shed 0 bases and J 5 bases; nucleotides not matched to a gene: 1. The CDR3 sequence is 13 residues long. The CDR3, as DNA: TGTGCCAGCAGCTTGGACAGGGGTTATGGCTACACCTTC. Translation: CASSLDRGYGYTF.

The sample holds one count of this clone. The CDR3 DNA reads as TGTGCCAGCAGCCCCGCAGGGACGCGAAACACCATATATTTT. Translated: CASSPAGTRNTIYF. This chain links TRBV5-6 with TRBJ1-3; perhaps TRBD1 as D (5 bases). This CDR3 comprises 14 residues. Germline values: CDR1 SGHDT, CDR2 YYEEEE. V was trimmed by 4 bases and J by 5 bases, leaving 13 bases between them.

CDR3 protein: CASSPDLGGDVSGANVLTF. CDR3 DNA sequence: TGTGCCAGCAGTCCCGACCTGGGGGGCGATGTCTCTGGGGCCAACGTCCTGACTTTC. J is TRBJ2-6 and V is TRBV28; D is tentatively TRBD1 or TRBD2 (6 bases each). This CDR3 spans 19 amino acids. The V gene lost 5 bases and the J gene lost 0 bases, with 20 bases spanning the gap. Germline V lookup: CDR1 MDHEN, CDR2 SYDVKM.

The V and J genes are TRBV7-2 and TRBJ1-3, with a possible D match to TRBD1 (5 bases). The CDR3 sequence is 14 residues long. Germline V gene data show CDR1 as SGHTA and CDR2 as FQGNSA. V was shortened by 10 bases and J by 0 bases, with 13 bases between the two germline ends. CDR3 DNA: TGTGCCACAAGTACGGGGCCCTCTGGAAACACCATATATTTT. The encoded protein is CATSTGPSGNTIYF. Supplemented by reference TRBV7-2 and TRBJ1-3, the full variable domain reads GAGVSQSPSNKVTEKGKDVELRCDPISGHTALYWYRQSLGQGLEFLIYFQGNSAPDKSGLPSDRFSAERTGGSVSTLTIQRTQQEDSAVYLCATSTGPSGNTIYFGEGSWLTVV.

The chain has TRBV10-3 and TRBJ1-4; D remains ambiguous. V lost 2 bases and J 6 bases, leaving 7 bases between the germline ends. The CDR3 runs to 13 residues. Germline-derived CDR1 and CDR2 are ENHRY and SYGVKD. Written as DNA, the CDR3 is TGTGCCATCAGTGAGGCGACGGATGAAAAACTGTTTTTT. As protein: CAISEATDEKLFF.

The rearrangement links TRBV10-2 to TRBJ1-1; D gene ambiguous. The CDR3 contains 14 residues. The ends were cut back, 0 bases at V and 0 bases at J, with 5 bases in the middle. Per germline, CDR1 WSHSY and CDR2 SAAADI. Here the CDR3 reads CASSESSVNTEAFF. CDR3 in DNA: TGCGCCAGCAGTGAGTCAAGTGTGAACACTGAAGCTTTCTTT.

The chain employs TRBV19 and TRBJ2-3, with D perhaps matching TRBD1 (6 bases). Germline CDR1 reads LNHDA; CDR2 reads SQIVND (reference sequence). The CDR3 spans 14 residues. V shed 8 bases and J shed 1 base, with 13 bases lying between them. The CDR3, as DNA: TGTGCCAGTCGATCGGGACATCGCACAGATACGCAGTATTTT. This codes for CASRSGHRTDTQYF.

The chain employs TRBV5-8 and TRBJ2-1; either TRBD1 or TRBD2 may supply D (6 bases each). This CDR3 is 16 amino acids long. Trimming removed 6 bases from V and 3 bases from J, with 19 bases in between. Germline values: CDR1 SGHTS, CDR2 YDEGEE. The CDR3 bases are TGTGCCAGCACCACGCCCCGGGGGCTTTTCTACAATGAGCAGTTCTTC. It specifies CASTTPRGLFYNEQFF. The entire variable domain, with the rest obtained from reference TRBV5-8 and TRBJ2-1, is as follows: EAGVTQSPTHLIKTRGQQATLRCSPISGHTSVYWYQQALGLGLQFLLWYDEGEERNRGNFPPRFSGRQFPNYSSELNVNALELEDSALYLCASTTPRGLFYNEQFFGPGTRLTVL.